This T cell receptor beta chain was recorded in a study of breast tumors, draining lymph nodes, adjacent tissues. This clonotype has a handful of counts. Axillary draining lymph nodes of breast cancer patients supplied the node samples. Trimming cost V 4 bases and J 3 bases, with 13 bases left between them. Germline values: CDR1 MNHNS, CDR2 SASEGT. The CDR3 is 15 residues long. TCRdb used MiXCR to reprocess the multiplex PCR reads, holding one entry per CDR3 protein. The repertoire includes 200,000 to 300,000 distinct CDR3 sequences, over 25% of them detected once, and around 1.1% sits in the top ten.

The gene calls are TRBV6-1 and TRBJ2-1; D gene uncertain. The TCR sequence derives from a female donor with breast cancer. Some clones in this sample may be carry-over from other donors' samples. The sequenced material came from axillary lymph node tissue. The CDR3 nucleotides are TGTGCCAGCAGTGGACTGGAGCTAGACTACAATGAGCAGTTCTTC. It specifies CASSGLELDYNEQFF.